The 20 T cell receptor beta chains given below trace back to one sample, sequenced in a study of T cell changes during pregnancy in multiple sclerosis. Assay used: immunoSEQ multiplex PCR; TCRdb lists only in-frame clones, some missing. The table has about 67,000 clones, about 93% seen once; the top ten hold approximately 1.8%. Here the sequenced sample was peripheral blood, taken in the first trimester of pregnancy. These receptors were collected from a female donor in good health, enrolled as a control in a pregnancy study.

J is TRBJ1-2 and V is TRBV6-5; 8 bases fit TRBD1. Germline V gene lookup returns CDR1 MNHEY and CDR2 SVGAGI. V dropped 5 bases and J dropped 7; count of bases not matched to a gene: 12. The CDR3 is made up of 15 amino acids. The CDR3 reads CASSPLDRVWLGYTF. In DNA form, the CDR3 reads TGTGCCAGCAGTCCGTTGGACAGGGTTTGGCTTGGCTACACCTTC.

This sequence joins TRBV7-6 and TRBJ2-2; TRBD1 matches at 9 bases. In germline, CDR1 is SGHVS, CDR2 FNYEAQ. V trimming: 5 bases; J trimming: 2 bases; junction bases outside the gene matches: 6. The CDR3 sequence is 16 residues long. The CDR3 DNA reads TGTGCCAGCAGCGTACAGGGGGCCGGCAACACCGGGGAGCTGTTTTTT. The encoded protein is CASSVQGAGNTGELFF.

This chain links TRBV15 with TRBJ2-1; 8 nucleotides agree with TRBD2. Germline values: CDR1 LNHNV, CDR2 YYDKDF (reference sequence). The CDR3 totals 14 residues. The V and J ends lost 0 bases and 15 bases, in that order; junction bases with no gene match: 10. The CDR3 loop reads CATSRDRPGGPRFF. The DNA for the CDR3 is TGTGCCACCAGCAGAGATAGGCCGGGAGGGCCGCGGTTCTTC. The full variable domain, completed using reference TRBV15 and TRBJ2-1, is DAMVIQNPRYQVTQFGKPVTLSCSQTLNHNVMYWYQQKSSQAPKLLFHYYDKDFNNEADTPDNFQSRRPNTSFCFLDIRSPGLGDTAMYLCATSRDRPGGPRFFGPGTRLTVL.

The chain carries TRBV29-1 and TRBJ2-2; a possible D gene is TRBD2 (7 bases). Trimming shortened V by 6 bases and J by 5 bases, and 25 bases separated the two germline ends. The CDR3 runs 17 residues. Germline values: CDR1 SQVTM, CDR2 ANQGSEA. CDR3 DNA: TGCAGCGTGTCATCGGGGGGCCGGGGCCGTTTAACCGGGGAGCTGTTTTTT. Translation: CSVSSGGRGRLTGELFF.

The rearrangement links TRBV6-1 to TRBJ2-2; D is uncertain. Trimming removed 6 bases at V and 2 bases at J, with 10 bases between. The CDR3 extends over 14 amino acids. From germline, CDR1 is MNHNS and CDR2 SASEGT. CDR3 in amino acids: CASRGSLNTGELFF. The CDR3 DNA reads TGTGCCAGCAGGGGTAGCCTTAACACCGGGGAGCTGTTTTTT.

This sequence joins TRBV7-9 and TRBJ1-5; tentatively, D is TRBD1 (5 bases). The CDR3 is 15 residues long. In germline, CDR1 is SEHNR, CDR2 FQNEAQ (reference sequence). Trimming pared 2 bases from V and 6 bases from J, leaving 14 bases between. This chain's CDR3 is CASSLSEQEGQPQHF. DNA for the CDR3: TGTGCCAGCAGCTTATCAGAACAGGAAGGTCAGCCCCAGCATTTT.

This sequence joins TRBV5-6 and TRBJ1-2, with TRBD1 matching 7 bases. The CDR3 totals 12 residues. V lost 3 bases, J lost 6 bases, and 2 bases stayed unmatched. The germline V gene encodes CDR1 SGHDT and CDR2 YYEEEE. The CDR3 loop is CASSSGQDGYTF. CDR3 nucleotide sequence: TGTGCCAGCAGCTCCGGACAGGATGGCTACACCTTC.

The chain has TRBV10-3 and TRBJ2-3; D is undetermined. This CDR3 spans 15 amino acids. V was trimmed by 0 bases and J by 4 bases, leaving 11 bases between them. Germline V gene sequence: CDR1 ENHRY, CDR2 SYGVKD. This CDR3 is CAISESTGLADTQYF. In DNA form, the CDR3 reads TGTGCCATCAGTGAGTCGACGGGTCTGGCAGATACGCAGTATTTT.

The chain combines TRBV11-2 with TRBJ2-7, with a tentative D call TRBD1 (7 bases). The V gene's germline CDR1 is SGHAT and CDR2 FQNNGV. V gave up 2 bases and J gave up 2 bases, with 16 bases separating them. The CDR3 totals 16 residues. The DNA of the CDR3 is TGTGCCAGCAGCTTAAAACCGGGGGACAGTACCTACGAGCAGTACTTC. It translates to CASSLKPGDSTYEQYF. The full variable domain, rest sourced from reference TRBV11-2 and TRBJ2-7, is EAGVAQSPRYKIIEKRQSVAFWCNPISGHATLYWYQQILGQGPKLLIQFQNNGVVDDSQLPKDRFSAERLKGVDSTLKIQPAKLEDSAVYLCASSLKPGDSTYEQYFGPGTRLTVT.

In this sample, this clone turned up once. The gene calls are TRBV25-1 and TRBJ2-3, with 8 positions matching TRBD1. Trimming removed 1 base from V and 2 bases from J; junction bases left unmatched: 8. The CDR3 length is 17 residues. Germline V lookup: CDR1 MGHDK, CDR2 SYGVNS. CDR3 bases: TGTGCCAGCAGTGAATTTACGGCAGGGGGCCCCACAGATACGCAGTATTTT. It yields the protein CASSEFTAGGPTDTQYF.

The chain couples TRBV18 to TRBJ1-1, with 9 positions matching TRBD1. There are 14 residues in the CDR3. Germline-derived CDR1 and CDR2 are KGHSH and LQKENI. V was clipped by 6 bases and J by 4 bases; unmatched bases: 6. The CDR3 loop is CASSPGQGSTEAFF. As DNA, the CDR3 is TGTGCCAGCTCTCCGGGACAGGGATCCACTGAAGCTTTCTTT.

V gene TRBV5-1 combines with J gene TRBJ2-5; 7 nucleotides line up with TRBD2. The germline gives CDR1 SGHRS, CDR2 YFSETQ. V was pared by 0 bases and J by 4 bases, with 3 bases of the junction left unmatched. The CDR3 totals 14 residues. CDR3 coding DNA: TGCGCCAGCAGCTTGGCAGCGGGGCGAGAGACCCAGTACTTC. It is translated as CASSLAAGRETQYF. Filled out from reference TRBV5-1 and TRBJ2-5, the complete variable domain reads KAGVTQTPRYLIKTRGQQVTLSCSPISGHRSVSWYQQTPGQGLQFLFEYFSETQRNKGNFPGRFSGRQFSNSRSEMNVSTLELGDSALYLCASSLAAGRETQYFGPGTRLLVL.

The chain combines TRBV30 with TRBJ1-1, with 8 bases matching TRBD1. This CDR3 comprises 13 residues. Germline CDR1 is GTSNPN and CDR2 is SVGIG (reference sequence). Trimming cost V 4 bases and J 5 bases; bases outside gene matches: 6. DNA for the CDR3: TGTGCCTGGAAAGGACAGGGAGGTACTGAAGCTTTCTTT. This codes for CAWKGQGGTEAFF.

This chain joins TRBV30 and TRBJ1-5; TRBD1 matches 7 bases. This CDR3 is 15 amino acids long. V shed 3 bases and J 0 bases; nucleotides not matched to a gene: 5. CDR1 GTSNPN and CDR2 SVGIG come from the germline V gene (reference sequence). The CDR3 loop is CAWSLGQLSNQPQHF. The CDR3 DNA is TGTGCCTGGAGCTTGGGACAGCTTAGCAATCAGCCCCAGCATTTT.

The rearrangement uses TRBV2 and TRBJ1-2; 8 bases match TRBD1. V trimming: 2 bases; J trimming: 4 bases; junction bases outside the gene matches: 9. Germline V gene lookup returns CDR1 SNHLY and CDR2 FYNNEI. The CDR3 is 16 residues long. In nucleotides, the CDR3 is TGTGCCAGCAGTGAATCAGGCCAGGGGGCGTTCTATGGCTACACCTTC. Its translation: CASSESGQGAFYGYTF.

The rearrangement uses TRBV5-1 and TRBJ2-2; 8 bases are shared with TRBD2. The CDR3 spans 15 residues. V shed 0 bases, J shed 5 bases, and the junction held 3 bases outside the gene matches. The germline V gene encodes CDR1 SGHRS and CDR2 YFSETQ. CDR3 residues: CASSLEKRETGELFF. CDR3 in DNA: TGCGCCAGCAGCTTGGAGAAGCGGGAGACCGGGGAGCTGTTTTTT.

The J gene is TRBJ2-5, the V gene TRBV19; D might be TRBD2 (6 bases). Germline CDR1 and CDR2: LNHDA and SQIVND (reference sequence). The V gene lost 3 bases and the J gene lost 2 bases, with 10 bases spanning the gap. The CDR3 extends over 14 amino acids. The CDR3 coding sequence is TGTGCCAGTAGTATCCCGGGAGCGCAAGAGACCCAGTACTTC. Its translation is CASSIPGAQETQYF.

This clone was picked up one time. This rearrangement joins TRBV4-1 to TRBJ2-1; 7 bases map to TRBD1. Germline V gene data show CDR1 as MGHRA and CDR2 as YSYEKL. V lost 0 bases to trimming and J lost 4 bases; unmatched junction nucleotides: 6. The CDR3 has 16 residues. The CDR3 bases are TGCGCCAGCAGCCAAGAGAGGGGACAGAGTTACAATGAGCAGTTCTTC. It translates to CASSQERGQSYNEQFF.

This clone was detected once. V gene TRBV7-9 combines with J gene TRBJ1-5; 7 bases line up with TRBD1. From germline, CDR1 is SEHNR and CDR2 FQNEAQ (reference sequence). The CDR3 loop spans 16 amino acids. V lost 5 bases, J lost 5 bases, and 12 bases stayed unmatched. CDR3 amino acids: CASSPGQVGSHQPQHF. CDR3 in DNA: TGTGCCAGCAGCCCCGGACAGGTCGGCTCCCATCAGCCCCAGCATTTT.

This clone has only one observation. The chain uses TRBV19 and TRBJ1-1; 7 bases agree with TRBD1. The trim removed 6 bases at V and 2 bases at J, leaving 15 bases unmatched. Germline V lookup: CDR1 LNHDA, CDR2 SQIVND (reference sequence). There are 17 residues in the CDR3. CDR3 bases: TGTGCCAGTAGCCGCCCTCCCCGGCAGGGGGACAACACTGAAGCTTTCTTT. Translating it yields CASSRPPRQGDNTEAFF. Complete variable domain (other parts from reference TRBV19 and TRBJ1-1): DGGITQSPKYLFRKEGQNVTLSCEQNLNHDAMYWYRQDPGQGLRLIYYSQIVNDFQKGDIAEGYSVSREKKESFPLTVTSAQKNPTAFYLCASSRPPRQGDNTEAFFGQGTRLTVV.